This T cell receptor (beta chain) was identified during a study of response to subunit inactivated influenza vaccine. TCRdb used MiXCR to reprocess the RT-PCR reads, holding one entry per CDR3 protein. This sample has about 520,000 distinct CDR3 sequences, with 6% to 9% found just once. Germline assignment: CDR1 SGDLS and CDR2 YYNGEE. The CDR3 consists of 14 residues. The V gene lost 5 bases and the J gene lost 1 base, with 10 bases spanning the gap. General study points: Authors suggested that a seasonal influenza vaccination recruits few new T cells each time.

With regard to this clonotype: Its antigen is unidentified.

V gene TRBV9 combines with J gene TRBJ1-5; no clear D. This specimen was PBMCs from blood, taken around 25 months after vaccination. The source of this sequence is a man between 50 and 75 years old who received an inactivated influenza vaccine. The DNA for the CDR3 is TGTGCCAGCAGTGGAGGGAGCAGCAATCAGCCCCAGCATTTT. It encodes CASSGGSSNQPQHF.